The sequence of this T cell receptor beta chain was determined in a study of neurological immune-mediated disorders. On the study more broadly: Relapsing-remitting disease was seen in 31 of the 34 multiple sclerosis patients, and secondary progressive disease was seen in 3.

CDR3 size: 15 residues. V dropped 7 bases and J dropped 4; count of bases not matched to a gene: 10. Germline assignment: CDR1 SGHTA and CDR2 FQGNSA. Via MiXCR, TCRdb re-called the 5' RACE reads, giving one row per CDR3 protein. The repertoire holds some 76,000 distinct CDR3 sequences, with 2.5% to 4% as singletons. This clonotype has a count of ten or more. J is TRBJ1-1 and V is TRBV7-2; 9 nucleotides match TRBD1. The material sequenced was PBMCs. The receptor comes from a woman aged 50 to 60 with multiple sclerosis. DNA of the CDR3: TGTGCCAGCAACCCAAGGACAGGGGTCGGCACTGAAGCTTTCTTT. Its translation: CASNPRTGVGTEAFF.